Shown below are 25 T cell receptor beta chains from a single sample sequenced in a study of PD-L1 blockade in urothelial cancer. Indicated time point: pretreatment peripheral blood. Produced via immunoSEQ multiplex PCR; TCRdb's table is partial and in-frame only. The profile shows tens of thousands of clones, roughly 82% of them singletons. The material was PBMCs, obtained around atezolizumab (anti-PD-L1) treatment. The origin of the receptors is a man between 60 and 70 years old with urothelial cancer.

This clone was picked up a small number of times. This CDR3 is CASSLVQGGTEAFF. The CDR3 DNA sequence: TGTGCCAGCAGCTTGGTTCAGGGGGGCACTGAAGCTTTCTTT. The gene calls are TRBV5-4 and TRBJ1-1; 7 bases align to TRBD1. This CDR3 contains 14 residues. The J segment lost 4 bases and the V segment lost 0 bases, leaving 3 bases of the junction unmatched. The germline V gene encodes CDR1 SGHNT and CDR2 YYREEE (reference sequence). Based on the CDR3 plus reference TRBV5-4 and TRBJ1-1, the full variable domain is ETGVTQSPTHLIKTRGQQVTLRCSSQSGHNTVSWYQQALGQGPQFIFQYYREEENGRGNFPPRFSGLQFPNYSSELNVNALELDDSALYLCASSLVQGGTEAFFGQGTRLTVV.

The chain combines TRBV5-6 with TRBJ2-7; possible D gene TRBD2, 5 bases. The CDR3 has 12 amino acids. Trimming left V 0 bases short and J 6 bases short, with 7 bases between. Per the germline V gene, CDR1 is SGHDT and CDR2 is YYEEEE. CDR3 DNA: TGTGCCAGCAGCTTGGGCGGAGGCGAGCAGTACTTC. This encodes CASSLGGGEQYF.

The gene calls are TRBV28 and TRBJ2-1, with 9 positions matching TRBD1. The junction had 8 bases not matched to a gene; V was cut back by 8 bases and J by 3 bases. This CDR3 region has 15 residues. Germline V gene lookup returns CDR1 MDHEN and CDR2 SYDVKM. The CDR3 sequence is CASDSMTGGYNEQFF. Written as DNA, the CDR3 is TGTGCCAGCGATTCGATGACAGGGGGCTACAATGAGCAGTTCTTC.

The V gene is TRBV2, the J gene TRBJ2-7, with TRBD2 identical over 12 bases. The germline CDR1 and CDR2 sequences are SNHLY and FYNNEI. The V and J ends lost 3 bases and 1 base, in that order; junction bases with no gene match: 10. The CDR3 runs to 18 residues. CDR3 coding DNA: TGTGCCAGCAGTGACAGGACAACCGGGACTAGCGGGTCCTACGAGCAGTACTTC. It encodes CASSDRTTGTSGSYEQYF.

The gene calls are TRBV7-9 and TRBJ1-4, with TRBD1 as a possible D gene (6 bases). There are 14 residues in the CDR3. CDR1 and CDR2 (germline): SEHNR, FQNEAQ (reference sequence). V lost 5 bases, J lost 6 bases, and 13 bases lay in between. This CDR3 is CASSHWGPDEKLFF. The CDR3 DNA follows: TGTGCCAGCAGCCATTGGGGGCCCGATGAAAAACTGTTTTTT.

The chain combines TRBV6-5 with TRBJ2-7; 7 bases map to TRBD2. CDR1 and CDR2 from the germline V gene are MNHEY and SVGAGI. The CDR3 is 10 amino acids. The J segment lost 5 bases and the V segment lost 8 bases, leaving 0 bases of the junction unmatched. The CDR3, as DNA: TGTGCCAGCGGGAGGGACGAGCAGTACTTC. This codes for CASGRDEQYF.

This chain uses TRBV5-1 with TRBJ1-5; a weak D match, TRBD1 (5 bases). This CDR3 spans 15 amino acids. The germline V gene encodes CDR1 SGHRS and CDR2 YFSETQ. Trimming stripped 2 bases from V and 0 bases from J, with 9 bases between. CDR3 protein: CASSFQGDSNQPQHF. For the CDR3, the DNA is TGCGCCAGCAGCTTCCAGGGTGATAGCAATCAGCCCCAGCATTTT.

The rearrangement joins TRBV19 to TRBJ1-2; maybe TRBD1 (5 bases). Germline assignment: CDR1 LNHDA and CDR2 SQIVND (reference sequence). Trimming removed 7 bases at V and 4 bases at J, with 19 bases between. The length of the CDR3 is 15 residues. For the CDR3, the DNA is TGTGCCAGTATTGGGGCCGAGGAGACCGGCTATGGCTACACCTTC. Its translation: CASIGAEETGYGYTF.

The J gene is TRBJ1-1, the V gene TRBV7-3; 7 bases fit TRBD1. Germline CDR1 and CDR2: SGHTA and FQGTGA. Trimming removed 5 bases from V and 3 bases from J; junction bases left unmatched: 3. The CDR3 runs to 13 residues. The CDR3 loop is CASSTTGYTEAFF. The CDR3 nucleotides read TGTGCCAGCAGCACGACAGGGTACACTGAAGCTTTCTTT.

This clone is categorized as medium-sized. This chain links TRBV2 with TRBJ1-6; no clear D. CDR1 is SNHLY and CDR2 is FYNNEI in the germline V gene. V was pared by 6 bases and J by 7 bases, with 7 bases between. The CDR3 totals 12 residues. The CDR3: CASRGGNSPLHF. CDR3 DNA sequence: TGTGCCAGCAGAGGAGGGAATTCACCCCTCCACTTT.

The CDR3, as DNA: TGTGCCATCAGTGGACACAGTGGTGGGAATCAGCCCCAGCATTTT. It translates to CAISGHSGGNQPQHF. The chain has TRBV10-3 and TRBJ1-5; D unclear. The CDR3 spans 15 residues. Germline V gene sequence: CDR1 ENHRY, CDR2 SYGVKD. Trimming took off 4 bases at V and 4 bases at J, with 14 bases between the two ends.

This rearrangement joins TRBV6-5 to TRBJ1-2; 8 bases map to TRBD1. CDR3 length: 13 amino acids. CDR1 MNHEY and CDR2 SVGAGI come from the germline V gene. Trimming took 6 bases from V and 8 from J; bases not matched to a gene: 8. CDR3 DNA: TGTGCCAGCAGGGGCCCCGACAGGGGAGGCTACACCTTC. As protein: CASRGPDRGGYTF.

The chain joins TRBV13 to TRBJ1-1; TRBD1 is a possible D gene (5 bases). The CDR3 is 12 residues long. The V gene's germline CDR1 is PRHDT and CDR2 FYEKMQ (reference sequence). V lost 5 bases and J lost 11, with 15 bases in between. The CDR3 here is CASSTSTDAAFF. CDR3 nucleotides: TGTGCCAGCAGCACCTCGACAGATGCTGCTTTCTTT.

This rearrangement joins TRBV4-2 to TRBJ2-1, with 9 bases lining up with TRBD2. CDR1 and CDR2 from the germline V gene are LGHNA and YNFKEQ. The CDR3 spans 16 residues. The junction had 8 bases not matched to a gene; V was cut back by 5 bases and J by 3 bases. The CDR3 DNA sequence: TGTGCCAGCAGCGAAACCGGGACTAGCCACTACAATGAGCAGTTCTTC. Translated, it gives CASSETGTSHYNEQFF.

The CDR3 region is CASSPGQGISYEQYF. CDR3 sequence (DNA): TGTGCCAGCTCACCGGGACAGGGCATATCCTACGAGCAGTACTTC. The chain joins TRBV18 to TRBJ2-7; TRBD1 matches at 9 bases. The CDR3 loop spans 15 amino acids. V was clipped by 3 bases and J by 1 base; unmatched bases: 4. Germline V gene sequence: CDR1 KGHSH, CDR2 LQKENI.

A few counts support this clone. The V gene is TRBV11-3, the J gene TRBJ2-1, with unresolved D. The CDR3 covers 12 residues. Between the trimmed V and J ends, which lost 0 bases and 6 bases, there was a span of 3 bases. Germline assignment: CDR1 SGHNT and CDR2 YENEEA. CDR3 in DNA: TGTGCCAGCAGCTTAGACATCAATGAGCAGTTCTTC. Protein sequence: CASSLDINEQFF. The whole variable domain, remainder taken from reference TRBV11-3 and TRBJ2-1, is EAGVVQSPRYKIIEKKQPVAFWCNPISGHNTLYWYLQNLGQGPELLIRYENEEAVDDSQLPKDRFSAERLKGVDSTLKIQPAELGDSAVYLCASSLDINEQFFGPGTRLTVL.

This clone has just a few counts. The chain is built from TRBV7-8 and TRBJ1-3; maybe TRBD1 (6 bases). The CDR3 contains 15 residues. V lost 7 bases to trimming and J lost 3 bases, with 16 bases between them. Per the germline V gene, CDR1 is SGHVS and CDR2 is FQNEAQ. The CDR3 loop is CASTDGGGSGNTIYF. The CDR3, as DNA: TGTGCCAGCACCGATGGGGGGGGCAGTGGAAACACCATATATTTT.

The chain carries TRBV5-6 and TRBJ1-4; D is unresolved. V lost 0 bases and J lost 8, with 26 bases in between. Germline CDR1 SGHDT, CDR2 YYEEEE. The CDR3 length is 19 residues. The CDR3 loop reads CASSLVTSGLGIPPEKLFF. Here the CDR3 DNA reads TGTGCCAGCAGCTTGGTCACCTCGGGTCTCGGAATACCGCCCGAAAAACTGTTTTTT.

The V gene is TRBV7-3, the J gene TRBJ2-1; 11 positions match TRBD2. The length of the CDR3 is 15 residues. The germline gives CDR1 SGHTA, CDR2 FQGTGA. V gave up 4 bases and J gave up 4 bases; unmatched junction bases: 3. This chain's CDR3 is CASSSLAGGYNEQFF. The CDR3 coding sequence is TGTGCCAGCAGCTCCCTAGCGGGGGGATACAATGAGCAGTTCTTC.

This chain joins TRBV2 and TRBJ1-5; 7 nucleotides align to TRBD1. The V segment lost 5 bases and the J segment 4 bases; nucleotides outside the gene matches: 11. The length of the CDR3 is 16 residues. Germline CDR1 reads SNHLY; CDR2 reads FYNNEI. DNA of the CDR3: TGTGCCAGCAGTACCGTACCAGGGGGGATGAATCAGCCCCAGCATTTT. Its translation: CASSTVPGGMNQPQHF.

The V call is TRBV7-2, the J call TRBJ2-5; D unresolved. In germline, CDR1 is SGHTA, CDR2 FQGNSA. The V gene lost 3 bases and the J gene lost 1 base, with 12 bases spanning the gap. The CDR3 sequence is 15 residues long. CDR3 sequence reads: CASSFPPVIQETQYF. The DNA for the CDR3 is TGTGCCAGCAGCTTCCCCCCGGTGATCCAAGAGACCCAGTACTTC. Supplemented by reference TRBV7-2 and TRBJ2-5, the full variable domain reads GAGVSQSPSNKVTEKGKDVELRCDPISGHTALYWYRQSLGQGLEFLIYFQGNSAPDKSGLPSDRFSAERTGGSVSTLTIQRTQQEDSAVYLCASSFPPVIQETQYFGPGTRLLVL.

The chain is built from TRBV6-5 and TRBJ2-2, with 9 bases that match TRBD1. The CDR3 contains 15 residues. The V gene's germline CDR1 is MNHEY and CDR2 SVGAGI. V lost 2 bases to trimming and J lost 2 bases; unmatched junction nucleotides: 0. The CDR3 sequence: CASSYTGGNTGELFF. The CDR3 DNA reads TGTGCCAGCAGTTACACAGGGGGCAACACCGGGGAGCTGTTTTTT.

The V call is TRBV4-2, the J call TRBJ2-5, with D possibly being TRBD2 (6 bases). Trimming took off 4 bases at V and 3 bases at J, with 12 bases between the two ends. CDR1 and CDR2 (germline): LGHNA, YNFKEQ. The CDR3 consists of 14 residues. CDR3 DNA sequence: TGTGCCAGCAGCCCTCGGTGGGGGGAAGAGACCCAGTACTTC. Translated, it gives CASSPRWGEETQYF.

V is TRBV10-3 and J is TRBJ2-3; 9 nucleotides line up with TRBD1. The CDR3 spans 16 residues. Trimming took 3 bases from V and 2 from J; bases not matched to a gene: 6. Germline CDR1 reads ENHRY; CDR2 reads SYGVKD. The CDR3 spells CAISEPGQGHTDTQYF. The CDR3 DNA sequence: TGTGCCATCAGTGAACCGGGACAGGGTCACACAGATACGCAGTATTTT.

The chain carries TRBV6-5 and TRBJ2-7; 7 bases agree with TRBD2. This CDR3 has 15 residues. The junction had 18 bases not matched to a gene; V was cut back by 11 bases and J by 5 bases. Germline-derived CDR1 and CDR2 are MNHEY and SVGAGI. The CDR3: CAGSNGAGEKNEQYF. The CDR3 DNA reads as TGTGCCGGATCTAACGGCGCGGGGGAAAAGAACGAGCAGTACTTC.